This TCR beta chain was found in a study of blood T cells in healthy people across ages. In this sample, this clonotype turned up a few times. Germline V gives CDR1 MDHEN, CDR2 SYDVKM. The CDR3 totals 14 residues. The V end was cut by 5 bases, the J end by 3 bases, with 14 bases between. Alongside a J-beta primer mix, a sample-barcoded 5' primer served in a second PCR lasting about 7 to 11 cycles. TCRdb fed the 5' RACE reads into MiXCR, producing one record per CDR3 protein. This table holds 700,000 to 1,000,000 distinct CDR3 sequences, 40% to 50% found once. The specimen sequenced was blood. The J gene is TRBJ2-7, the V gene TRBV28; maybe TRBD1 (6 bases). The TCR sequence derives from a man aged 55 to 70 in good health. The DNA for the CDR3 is TGTGCCAGCAGTGGACAGCCTCAAATCTACGAGCAGTACTTC. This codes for CASSGQPQIYEQYF.